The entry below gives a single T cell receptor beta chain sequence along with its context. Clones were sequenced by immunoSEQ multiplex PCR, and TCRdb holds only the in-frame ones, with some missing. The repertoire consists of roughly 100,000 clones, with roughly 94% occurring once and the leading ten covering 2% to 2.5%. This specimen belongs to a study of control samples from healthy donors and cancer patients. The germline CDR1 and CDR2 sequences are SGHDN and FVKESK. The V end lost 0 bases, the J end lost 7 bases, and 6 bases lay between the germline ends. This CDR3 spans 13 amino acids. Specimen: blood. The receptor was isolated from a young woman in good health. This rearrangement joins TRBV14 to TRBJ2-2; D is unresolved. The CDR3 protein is CASSQELGGELFF. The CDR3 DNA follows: TGTGCCAGCAGCCAAGAGCTTGGCGGGGAGCTGTTTTTT.